This TCR beta chain stems from a study of OX40 agonist ivuxolimab in advanced cancers. Turning to the study itself: Males comprised 82.7% of the group, whose mean age was approximately 60 years (range roughly 20 to 85).

Germline V lookup: CDR1 SGDLS, CDR2 YYNGEE. The CDR3 loop spans 15 amino acids. The V and J ends lost 0 bases and 2 bases respectively, with 11 bases between them. This clone appeared a few times. As yet, its antigen is unknown. Here immunoSEQ multiplex PCR was the method, and the copy in TCRdb shows in-frame clones only, minus some. The sample consists of about 60,000 clones, around 86% of them appearing once. Points from the study as a whole: Relative to CD4+ cells, CD8+ T cells on average had more expanded clones. The study observed clonal expansion of CD4+ and CD8+ blood T cells by week 6 at 0.1 to 3.0 mg/kg.

The TCR originated in an adult with an advanced solid tumor such as melanoma, head and neck, liver or kidney cancer. V is TRBV9 and J is TRBJ1-2; possibly TRBD1 for D (6 bases). Source: CD4+ or CD8+ T cells sorted from blood, taken in a trial of the OX40 agonist ivuxolimab. Here the CDR3 DNA reads TGTGCCAGCAGCGTAGTGCAGGGGCCGAACTATGGCTACACCTTC. It specifies CASSVVQGPNYGYTF.